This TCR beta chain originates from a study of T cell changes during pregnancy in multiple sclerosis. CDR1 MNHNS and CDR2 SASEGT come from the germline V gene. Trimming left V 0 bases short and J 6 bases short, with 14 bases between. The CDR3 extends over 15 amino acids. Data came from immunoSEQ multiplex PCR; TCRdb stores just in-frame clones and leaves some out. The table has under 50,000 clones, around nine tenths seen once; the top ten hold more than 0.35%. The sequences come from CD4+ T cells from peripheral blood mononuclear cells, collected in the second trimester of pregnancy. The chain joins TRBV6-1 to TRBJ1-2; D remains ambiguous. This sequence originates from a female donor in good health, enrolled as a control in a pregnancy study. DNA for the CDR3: TGTGCCAGCAGTGAAGCAGGCCCAAGGAGGGATGGCTACACCTTC. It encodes CASSEAGPRRDGYTF.